A single sample gave rise to the 6 T cell receptor beta chains below, sequenced in a study of shared clonotypes between healthy human individuals. Measured with immunoSEQ multiplex PCR; TCRdb has only the in-frame clones, and not every one. In the table there are about 960,000 clones, approximately 80% of which are singletons. The sample taken for sequencing was memory CD4+ T cells sorted from blood. Subset in this sample: CD45RA-negative fraction. The receptors here all came from a young man in good health.

This clone was seen only a few times. This CDR3 is also generated by other DNA sequences in the sample. The chain couples TRBV6-5 to TRBJ2-7; 7 nucleotides match TRBD1. V trimming: 2 bases; J trimming: 4 bases; junction bases outside the gene matches: 2. CDR3 size: 13 residues. The germline V gene encodes CDR1 MNHEY and CDR2 SVGAGI. Here the CDR3 DNA reads TGTGCCAGCAGTTACCGACAGGGTTACGAGCAGTACTTC. Residues: CASSYRQGYEQYF.

This chain uses TRBV6-5 with TRBJ2-7; the D gene is possibly TRBD1 (6 bases). V dropped 0 bases and J dropped 3 bases, with 12 bases sitting between them. Germline V gives CDR1 MNHEY, CDR2 SVGAGI. There are 15 residues in the CDR3. CDR3 loop: CASSYSEKGGYEQYF. The CDR3 nucleotides are TGTGCCAGCAGTTACTCCGAGAAAGGGGGCTACGAGCAGTACTTC.

This chain connects TRBV6-6 to TRBJ1-2, with no clear D. Trimming stripped 5 bases from V and 5 bases from J, with 9 bases between. The CDR3 totals 12 residues. CDR1 MNHNY and CDR2 SVGAGI come from the germline V gene (reference sequence). The CDR3 protein is CASSPSLYGYTF. CDR3 nucleotides: TGTGCCAGCAGTCCCAGCTTATATGGCTACACCTTC.

The V and J genes are TRBV5-1 and TRBJ1-1, with TRBD1 as a possible D gene (5 bases). Looked up from germline, CDR1 is SGHRS and CDR2 is YFSETQ. The CDR3 is made up of 15 amino acids. V lost 4 bases and J 4 bases, leaving 17 bases between the germline ends. CDR3 region: CASSPAEQGTTEAFF. The CDR3 DNA reads TGCGCCAGCAGCCCGGCTGAGCAGGGCACCACTGAAGCTTTCTTT.

This clone was picked up a small number of times. The chain recombines TRBV2 with TRBJ2-2; the D is unclear. Germline values: CDR1 SNHLY, CDR2 FYNNEI. There are 13 residues in the CDR3. Deletions cut 8 bases from V and 2 bases from J, with 9 bases between. CDR3 DNA sequence: TGTGCCAGCCAGGTAGACAACACCGGGGAGCTGTTTTTT. Translation gives CASQVDNTGELFF.

In its sample, this clone was seen a few times. The CDR3 DNA reads TGTGCCAGCAGCTCTGGGACAGGGTCGCGGTATAGTGAAGCTTTCTTT. It translates to CASSSGTGSRYSEAFF. This chain connects TRBV11-2 to TRBJ1-1; TRBD1 agrees at 9 bases. The CDR3 consists of 16 residues. CDR1 and CDR2 (germline): SGHAT, FQNNGV. Trimming at V came to 4 bases and at J to 7 bases, leaving 13 bases not matched to a gene. The variable domain in full, completed from reference TRBV11-2 and TRBJ1-1, reads EAGVAQSPRYKIIEKRQSVAFWCNPISGHATLYWYQQILGQGPKLLIQFQNNGVVDDSQLPKDRFSAERLKGVDSTLKIQPAKLEDSAVYLCASSSGTGSRYSEAFFGQGTRLTVV.